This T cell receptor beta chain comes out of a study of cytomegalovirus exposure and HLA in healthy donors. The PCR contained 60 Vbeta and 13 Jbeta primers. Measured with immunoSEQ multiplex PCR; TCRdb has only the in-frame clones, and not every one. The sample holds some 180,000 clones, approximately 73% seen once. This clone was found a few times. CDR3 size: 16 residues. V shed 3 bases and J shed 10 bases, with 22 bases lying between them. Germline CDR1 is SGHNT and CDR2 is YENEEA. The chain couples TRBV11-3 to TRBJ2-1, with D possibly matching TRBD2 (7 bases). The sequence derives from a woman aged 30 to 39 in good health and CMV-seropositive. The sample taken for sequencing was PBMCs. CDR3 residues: CASSLSYGGRVPEQFF. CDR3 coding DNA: TGTGCCAGCAGCTTGTCGTACGGGGGGCGGGTCCCCGAGCAGTTCTTC.